The clone carrying this TCR beta chain was observed a handful of times. Its specificity is not known. This sample stems from a study of cytomegalovirus exposure and HLA in healthy donors. This CDR3 region has 15 residues. V shed 3 bases and J 4 bases; nucleotides not matched to a gene: 4. Germline CDR1 SGDLS, CDR2 YYNGEE. Study conclusions and caveats: The study flagged 150 to 200 TCR beta chains as cytomegalovirus-associated.

60 Vbeta and 13 Jbeta primers were used in PCR. Sequencing used immunoSEQ multiplex PCR; TCRdb keeps in-frame clones, though not all of them. The data show more than 150,000 clones, 80% seen once. The chain combines TRBV9 with TRBJ1-6, with 7 bases fitting TRBD1. The TCR sequence derives from a boy between 10 and 17 years old in good health and CMV-seronegative. The sample taken for sequencing was PBMCs. DNA for the CDR3: TGTGCCAGCAGCGCCCGGACAGGATATAATTCACCCCTCCACTTT. Its translation: CASSARTGYNSPLHF.